The clone carrying this T cell receptor beta chain has a count of ten or more. What it recognizes is unknown. Amplified TCR beta CDR3 regions came from RNA transcripts. RT-PCR in the first round (using the HTBI primer set) targeted the TCR CDR3. TCRdb reprocessed the multiplex PCR reads with MiXCR, giving one entry per CDR3 protein. The repertoire holds 300,000 or so distinct CDR3 sequences, with around a fifth as singletons. This entry belongs to a study of T cells in Graves' hyperthyroidism and ophthalmopathy. Study-level findings and limits: With a median lead of approximately 6 months before onset, the model predicted ophthalmopathy.

Any patient presenting with uncontrolled infection, other autoimmune disease, pregnancy or lactation was left out. J was trimmed by 4 bases and V by 0 bases; bases with no gene match: 6. Germline lookup yields CDR1 LNHNV and CDR2 YYDKDF (reference sequence). The CDR3 runs 17 residues. The sequence derives from a woman aged 45-60 years with Graves' hyperthyroidism. The sample comprised blood. This chain uses TRBV15 with TRBJ2-5; 12 positions agree with TRBD2. CDR3 DNA: TGTGCCACCAGCAGAGAAGGTCTAGCGGGGGGGCGAGAGACCCAGTACTTC. The encoded protein is CATSREGLAGGRETQYF.